This T cell receptor beta chain was captured in a study of CD8+ T cells in alopecia areata. Background on the study: The study gave treated patients oral tofacitinib at 5 to 10 mg twice daily.

Once RNA had been extracted, it was reverse transcribed into cDNA to act as the sequencing template. Generated by immunoSEQ multiplex PCR, the TCRdb table keeps only in-frame clones and is missing some. Of roughly 200,000 clones listed, almost 65% are singletons. Points from the study as a whole: Scalp lesions, especially in alopecia totalis/universalis, had higher clonality than normal scalp.

This CDR3 spans 12 amino acids. Germline values: CDR1 ENHRY, CDR2 SYGVKD. V was shortened by 3 bases and J by 1 base, with 4 bases between the two germline ends. This clone occurred a few times. What it recognizes is unknown. This same CDR3 is encoded by further DNA sequences in the sample. The specimen comprised CD4+ T cells sorted from blood, sampled at week 0. The clonotype comes from a human donor with alopecia areata. The chain joins TRBV10-3 to TRBJ2-7; D uncertain. CDR3 in amino acids: CAISDSSYEQYF. CDR3 DNA: TGTGCCATCAGTGATTCGTCCTACGAGCAGTACTTC.